These 17 T cell receptor beta chains came from one sample sequenced in a study of naive and memory T cell subsets. A UMI-containing oligonucleotide was joined by 3' ligation to the TCR cDNA template. The SP2 primer and nested alpha and beta constant region primers amplified ligated cDNA in four rounds. TCRdb analysed the 5' RACE reads with MiXCR anew, one entry per CDR3 protein. The sample holds roughly 60,000 distinct CDR3 sequences, around 7.3% seen once. The receptors derive from a male donor in good health.

The chain combines TRBV29-1 with TRBJ2-1; D is uncertain. V was cut by 7 bases and J by 6 bases, with 10 bases left in between. Per germline, CDR1 SQVTM and CDR2 ANQGSEA. CDR3 length equals 11 residues. The CDR3 DNA reads TGCAGCGCCCGTTCCCCCAATGAGCAGTTCTTC. Protein: CSARSPNEQFF.

This clonotype was observed many times. This sequence joins TRBV29-1 and TRBJ1-2; 7 nucleotides line up with TRBD1. From germline, CDR1 is SQVTM and CDR2 ANQGSEA. J was trimmed by 8 bases and V by 7 bases; bases with no gene match: 10. CDR3 length equals 12 residues. The CDR3 region is CSADREVAGYTF. CDR3 nucleotides: TGCAGCGCCGACAGGGAGGTCGCCGGCTACACCTTC.

This clonotype was seen a few times. The chain uses TRBV5-1 and TRBJ2-1; no firm D call. Germline loops: CDR1 SGHRS, CDR2 YFSETQ. This CDR3 is built from 15 residues. Trimming took 0 bases from V and 2 from J, leaving 9 bases between them. The CDR3 spells CASSLDVGAYNEQFF. The CDR3 coding sequence is TGCGCCAGCAGCTTGGACGTTGGGGCCTACAATGAGCAGTTCTTC. Full variable domain (missing parts from reference TRBV5-1 and TRBJ2-1): KAGVTQTPRYLIKTRGQQVTLSCSPISGHRSVSWYQQTPGQGLQFLFEYFSETQRNKGNFPGRFSGRQFSNSRSEMNVSTLELGDSALYLCASSLDVGAYNEQFFGPGTRLTVL.

The chain carries TRBV11-3 and TRBJ2-1, with D possibly matching TRBD1 (6 bases). Germline CDR1 and CDR2: SGHNT and YENEEA. There are 14 residues in the CDR3. Trimming took 4 bases from V and 4 from J, leaving 11 bases between them. The CDR3 DNA reads as TGTGCCAGCAGCTCCACCACAGGGTACAATGAGCAGTTCTTC. Protein sequence: CASSSTTGYNEQFF.

This clonotype was observed many times. The chain recombines TRBV12-3 or TRBV12-4 with TRBJ2-3; 7 positions match TRBD1. The V and J ends lost 2 bases and 7 bases, in that order; junction bases with no gene match: 9. The length of the CDR3 is 15 residues. The CDR3 reads CASSLWTGLRNTQYF. The CDR3 region has the DNA TGTGCCAGCAGTTTATGGACAGGACTCCGGAATACGCAGTATTTT.

A word on this clonotype: Germline is not matched at one junction end, which may reflect a read error. The V gene is TRBV5-1, the J gene TRBJ1-1; D possibly corresponds to TRBD1 (6 bases). Per the germline V gene, CDR1 is SGHRS and CDR2 is YFSETQ. The CDR3 has 16 residues. CDR3 DNA: TGCGTCAGCAGGACCGGGACATACGCATCGAACACTGAAGCTTTCTTT. Amino acid sequence: CVSRTGTYASNTEAFF.

This clonotype was detected ten times or more. The rearrangement uses TRBV5-1 and TRBJ2-1, with D possibly being TRBD2 (6 bases). Between the trimmed V and J ends, which lost 4 bases and 7 bases, there was a span of 18 bases. The germline V gene encodes CDR1 SGHRS and CDR2 YFSETQ. CDR3 length: 15 residues. The CDR3 is CASSPPGVLGNEQFF. CDR3 DNA sequence: TGCGCCAGCAGCCCCCCGGGAGTGCTCGGTAATGAGCAGTTCTTC.

The rearrangement joins TRBV10-1 to TRBJ2-2; TRBD2 aligns across 10 bases. Trimming removed 2 bases from V and 3 bases from J; junction bases left unmatched: 6. The CDR3 has 17 residues. Germline V gives CDR1 WNHNN, CDR2 SYGVQD (reference sequence). The CDR3, as DNA: TGCGCCAGCAGTGAGATGGGGCTAGCGGGAGACACCGGGGAGCTGTTTTTT. It is translated as CASSEMGLAGDTGELFF.

The CDR3, as DNA: TGTGCCAGTAGTATCCTAGCGGGAGCAGGGAATGAGCAGTTCTTC. This sequence encodes CASSILAGAGNEQFF. The chain uses TRBV19 and TRBJ2-1, with 10 bases that match TRBD2. This CDR3 spans 15 amino acids. With V trimmed by 3 bases and J by 7 bases, 6 bases remained unmatched. The germline V gene has CDR1 LNHDA and CDR2 SQIVND (reference sequence).

V gene TRBV29-1 combines with J gene TRBJ2-2; 8 bases align to TRBD2. Per the germline V gene, CDR1 is SQVTM and CDR2 is ANQGSEA. With V trimmed by 5 bases and J by 0 bases, 8 bases remained unmatched. This CDR3 contains 16 residues. The CDR3 loop is CSVYLRAGANTGELFF. CDR3 in DNA: TGCAGCGTTTACCTTCGAGCGGGGGCGAACACCGGGGAGCTGTTTTTT.

This clonotype was observed a handful of times. The chain has TRBV6-5 and TRBJ1-1; D gene uncertain. Per germline, CDR1 MNHEY and CDR2 SVGAGI. This CDR3 has 13 amino acids. V lost 6 bases and J lost 5, with 13 bases in between. CDR3 protein: CASSQITQTEAFF. The DNA of the CDR3 is TGTGCCAGCAGCCAGATAACTCAGACTGAAGCTTTCTTT.

This clonotype was counted a few times. V and J are TRBV15 and TRBJ1-1; no firm D call. This CDR3 spans 14 amino acids. Trimming stripped 0 bases from V and 1 base from J, with 6 bases between. Germline V gene data show CDR1 as LNHNV and CDR2 as YYDKDF (reference sequence). The CDR3 nucleotides read TGTGCCACCAGCAGAGATTTGGCGAACACTGAAGCTTTCTTT. Protein product: CATSRDLANTEAFF.

The chain combines TRBV11-1 with TRBJ1-1, with D unresolved. Trimming stripped 5 bases from V and 2 bases from J, with 15 bases between. CDR1 is SGHAT and CDR2 is FQDESV in the germline V gene (reference sequence). CDR3 size: 15 residues. This chain's CDR3 is CASSPNPDGNTEAFF. As DNA, the CDR3 is TGTGCCAGCAGCCCTAACCCGGACGGCAACACTGAAGCTTTCTTT.

The chain has TRBV21-1 and TRBJ1-2; the table calls TRBD1, which could not be checked here. TRBV21-1 is an annotated pseudogene. The CDR3 sequence is 15 residues long. The CDR3 region is CASSKEWDRLYGYTF. CDR3 bases: TGTGCCAGCAGCAAAGAATGGGACAGGCTTTATGGCTACACCTTC.

This clonotype was found a few times. This chain connects TRBV7-2 to TRBJ2-3; no definite D call. Germline lookup yields CDR1 SGHTA and CDR2 FQGNSA. There are 15 residues in the CDR3. V was clipped by 7 bases and J by 1 base, with 15 bases between them. The CDR3: CASTATHPGTDTQYF. For the CDR3, the DNA is TGTGCCAGCACCGCGACTCACCCCGGCACAGATACGCAGTATTTT.

This chain joins TRBV3-1 and TRBJ2-1, with TRBD2 matching over 12 bases. Germline V lookup: CDR1 LGHDT, CDR2 YNNKEL (reference sequence). This CDR3 spans 15 amino acids. V lost 1 base to trimming and J lost 7 bases; unmatched junction nucleotides: 2. As DNA, the CDR3 is TGTGCCAGCAGCCAAGGACTAGCGGGAGTGAATGAGCAGTTCTTC. Its translation is CASSQGLAGVNEQFF.

This rearrangement joins TRBV20-1 to TRBJ2-5; D is unresolved. Germline V gene sequence: CDR1 DFQATT, CDR2 SNEGSKA (reference sequence). This CDR3 contains 12 residues. Between the trimmed V and J ends, which lost 3 bases and 7 bases, there was a span of 12 bases. CDR3: CSASLQDGTQYF. The DNA for the CDR3 is TGCAGTGCTAGTCTCCAGGACGGGACCCAGTACTTC.